The next 30 T cell receptor beta chains were all read from a single sample in a study of T cell changes during pregnancy in multiple sclerosis. Clones were read by immunoSEQ multiplex PCR, and TCRdb kept only the in-frame ones, dropping some. The sample has 70,000 to 85,000 clones, around 92% seen once. This specimen consisted of peripheral blood, obtained before pregnancy. The receptors were gathered from a female donor with multiple sclerosis, enrolled in a pregnancy study.

The chain recombines TRBV27 with TRBJ2-7, with 7 bases fitting TRBD1. CDR3 length equals 15 residues. CDR1 MNHEY and CDR2 SMNVEV come from the germline V gene (reference sequence). Trimming took 5 bases from V and 0 from J; bases not matched to a gene: 7. The CDR3 DNA reads TGTGCCAGCAGTCTAAGGACAGGAAGCTCCTACGAGCAGTACTTC. Amino acids: CASSLRTGSSYEQYF.

The genes are TRBV28 and TRBJ1-1; D is uncertain. The CDR3 is 16 amino acids. The ends were cut back, 6 bases at V and 1 base at J, with 18 bases in the middle. CDR1 is MDHEN and CDR2 is SYDVKM in the germline V gene. CDR3 bases: TGTGCCAGCAGGTCCATGACCCCGGCAGGGAACACTGAAGCTTTCTTT. Translated, it gives CASRSMTPAGNTEAFF.

The chain combines TRBV13 with TRBJ2-1; TRBD2 aligns across 7 bases. The CDR3 loop spans 15 amino acids. Germline-derived CDR1 and CDR2 are PRHDT and FYEKMQ (reference sequence). V trimming: 1 base; J trimming: 4 bases; junction bases outside the gene matches: 4. CDR3 sequence: CASSLAGGPYNEQFF. The CDR3 DNA reads as TGTGCCAGCAGCTTAGCGGGAGGACCGTACAATGAGCAGTTCTTC.

V and J are TRBV20-1 and TRBJ1-5; D remains unclear. Germline V gene lookup returns CDR1 DFQATT and CDR2 SNEGSKA (reference sequence). Trimming left V 6 bases short and J 4 bases short, with 4 bases between. The CDR3 has 10 residues. CDR3 sequence: CSAGNQPQHF. Here the CDR3 DNA reads TGCAGTGCCGGGAATCAGCCCCAGCATTTT.

The CDR3 DNA reads TGTGCCAGCAGCGGACTAGAGTCCTACGAGCAGTACTTC. Translated: CASSGLESYEQYF. This rearrangement joins TRBV28 to TRBJ2-7, with TRBD2 identical over 7 bases. CDR3 length equals 13 residues. Germline V lookup: CDR1 MDHEN, CDR2 SYDVKM. With 6 bases clipped from V and 1 base from J, the junction kept 3 bases outside the gene matches. Based on the CDR3 plus reference TRBV28 and TRBJ2-7, the full variable domain is DVKVTQSSRYLVKRTGEKVFLECVQDMDHENMFWYRQDPGLGLRLIYFSYDVKMKEKGDIPEGYSVSREKKERFSLILESASTNQTSMYLCASSGLESYEQYFGPGTRLTVT.

The chain has TRBV28 and TRBJ2-1; TRBD2 agrees at 9 bases. The trim removed 1 base at V and 9 bases at J, leaving 7 bases unmatched. Germline-derived CDR1 and CDR2 are MDHEN and SYDVKM. CDR3 length: 15 residues. CDR3 nucleotides: TGTGCCAGCAGTTTATCGTCACTAGCGGGTGGTGAGCAGTTCTTC. Encoded protein: CASSLSSLAGGEQFF. Full variable domain (remainder filled in from reference TRBV28 and TRBJ2-1): DVKVTQSSRYLVKRTGEKVFLECVQDMDHENMFWYRQDPGLGLRLIYFSYDVKMKEKGDIPEGYSVSREKKERFSLILESASTNQTSMYLCASSLSSLAGGEQFFGPGTRLTVL.

The gene calls are TRBV19 and TRBJ2-1; tentative D call: TRBD1 (5 bases). The CDR3 contains 16 residues. Germline V gene data show CDR1 as LNHDA and CDR2 as SQIVND (reference sequence). The ends were cut back, 4 bases at V and 1 base at J, with 14 bases in the middle. The CDR3 reads CASSTRQGLSYNEQFF. CDR3 sequence (DNA): TGTGCCAGTAGTACCCGTCAGGGCCTATCCTACAATGAGCAGTTCTTC.

CDR3 sequence: CSVEPTNTEAFF. The CDR3 bases are TGCAGCGTTGAACCTACGAACACTGAAGCTTTCTTT. The genes are TRBV29-1 and TRBJ1-1; no definite D call. Trimming took off 2 bases at V and 1 base at J, with 5 bases between the two ends. Germline assignment: CDR1 SQVTM and CDR2 ANQGSEA. This CDR3 comprises 12 residues.

The chain has TRBV27 and TRBJ2-7, with 10 positions matching TRBD2. The CDR3 extends over 14 amino acids. The trim removed 6 bases at V and 4 bases at J, leaving 6 bases unmatched. CDR1 is MNHEY and CDR2 is SMNVEV in the germline V gene (reference sequence). CDR3 amino acids: CASRRTSGEYEQYF. For the CDR3, the DNA is TGTGCCAGCAGAAGGACTAGCGGAGAATACGAGCAGTACTTC.

This chain links TRBV6-5 with TRBJ2-7, with D hard to call. The CDR3 covers 13 residues. Germline CDR1 and CDR2: MNHEY and SVGAGI. V lost 3 bases and J 4 bases, leaving 10 bases between the germline ends. The CDR3 region has the DNA TGTGCCAGCAGTTATATCGGTGCGTACGAGCAGTACTTC. This translates into CASSYIGAYEQYF.

This clone showed up just a few times. V and J are TRBV30 and TRBJ1-1; D is possibly TRBD1 (5 bases). Germline-derived CDR1 and CDR2 are GTSNPN and SVGIG (reference sequence). This CDR3 is built from 13 residues. Trimming took off 0 bases at V and 9 bases at J, with 14 bases between the two ends. The CDR3 bases are TGTGCCTGGAGTGTAGGGGCAAGTGGCCAAGCTTTCTTT. Protein: CAWSVGASGQAFF.

The genes are TRBV4-3 and TRBJ1-1, with D tentatively TRBD1 (6 bases). The CDR3 is 14 residues long. The germline V gene encodes CDR1 LGHNA and CDR2 YSLEER. The ends were cut back, 7 bases at V and 3 bases at J, with 15 bases in the middle. CDR3 region: CASTMKSGDTEAFF. CDR3 DNA: TGCGCCAGCACCATGAAGTCAGGGGACACTGAAGCTTTCTTT.

This rearrangement joins TRBV16 to TRBJ2-1, with 9 positions matching TRBD2. Germline values: CDR1 KGHSY, CDR2 FQNENV. This CDR3 comprises 15 residues. Germline trimming cut 4 bases from V and 5 bases from J; bases unmatched to any gene: 6. CDR3 sequence reads: CASSRRTSANNEQFF. In nucleotides, the CDR3 is TGTGCCAGCAGCCGGAGGACTAGCGCCAACAATGAGCAGTTCTTC. Full variable domain (remainder filled in from reference TRBV16 and TRBJ2-1): GEEVAQTPKHLVRGEGQKAKLYCAPIKGHSYVFWYQQVLKNEFKFLISFQNENVFDETGMPKERFSAKCLPNSPCSLEIQATKLEDSAVYFCASSRRTSANNEQFFGPGTRLTVL.

The V call is TRBV5-1, the J call TRBJ2-6, with 8 bases that match TRBD1. Germline V CDR1 and CDR2: SGHRS, YFSETQ. The CDR3 is 16 amino acids. The ends lost 4 bases at V and 4 bases at J; junction bases unmatched: 7. The CDR3 region has the DNA TGCGCCAGCAGCCCCCGGACAGGGCCCGGGGCCAACGTCCTGACTTTC. Amino acids: CASSPRTGPGANVLTF.

The chain uses TRBV6-5 and TRBJ2-7; 7 bases fit TRBD1. The CDR3 runs 14 residues. Trimming at V came to 5 bases and at J to 3 bases, leaving 7 bases not matched to a gene. The germline V gene encodes CDR1 MNHEY and CDR2 SVGAGI. The CDR3 sequence is CASSPRQGHYEQYF. Written as DNA, the CDR3 is TGTGCCAGCAGTCCCAGACAGGGCCACTACGAGCAGTACTTC.

J is TRBJ1-2 and V is TRBV4-2; weak D call: TRBD1 (5 bases). Trimming shortened V by 0 bases and J by 5 bases, and 7 bases separated the two germline ends. CDR3 length equals 13 residues. Looked up from germline, CDR1 is LGHNA and CDR2 is YNFKEQ. Written as DNA, the CDR3 is TGTGCCAGCAGCCAAGATCCAGGGTATGGCTACACCTTC. Amino acids: CASSQDPGYGYTF.

The chain combines TRBV5-5 with TRBJ2-7; D call uncertain. V was pared by 0 bases and J by 0 bases, with 7 bases between. The CDR3 consists of 14 residues. Germline assignment: CDR1 SGHKS and CDR2 YYEKEE (reference sequence). The CDR3 nucleotides are TGTGCCAGCAGCTTGGTCGCGGCCTCCTACGAGCAGTACTTC. This codes for CASSLVAASYEQYF.

This chain uses TRBV2 with TRBJ1-3, with 7 bases identical to TRBD1. CDR3 length: 14 residues. V gave up 2 bases and J gave up 4 bases; unmatched junction bases: 2. CDR1 SNHLY and CDR2 FYNNEI come from the germline V gene. CDR3 in DNA: TGTGCCAGCAGTGAACAGGGGGTAGGAAACACCATATATTTT. Translation: CASSEQGVGNTIYF.

This clone was detected only once. The CDR3 bases are TGTGCCAGCAGCTTACGGGGGACGGGCGGCTACACCTTC. This codes for CASSLRGTGGYTF. V usage is TRBV7-9 and J usage is TRBJ1-2, with a tentative D call TRBD1 (5 bases). Trimming took off 2 bases at V and 8 bases at J, with 12 bases between the two ends. This CDR3 comprises 13 residues. Germline V gives CDR1 SEHNR, CDR2 FQNEAQ (reference sequence).

V is TRBV4-3 and J is TRBJ2-3, with 12 bases aligning to TRBD2. Germline-derived CDR1 and CDR2 are LGHNA and YSLEER. The CDR3 has 15 amino acids. Losses at the gene ends were 5 bases for V and 4 bases for J; bases not matched to a gene: 4. The CDR3 sequence: CASSTGLAGADTQYF. The CDR3 nucleotides are TGCGCCAGCAGCACGGGACTAGCGGGTGCAGATACGCAGTATTTT.

The chain employs TRBV29-1 and TRBJ2-1, with 8 bases fitting TRBD1. V trimming: 6 bases; J trimming: 15 bases; junction bases outside the gene matches: 10. This CDR3 contains 11 residues. The germline V gene has CDR1 SQVTM and CDR2 ANQGSEA. The CDR3 DNA reads TGCAGCGTAGGGATTGGACAGGGAGTGTTCTTC. Protein: CSVGIGQGVFF.

V usage is TRBV9 and J usage is TRBJ2-1; 8 nucleotides agree with TRBD2. CDR3 length: 19 residues. Germline values: CDR1 SGDLS, CDR2 YYNGEE. V gave up 0 bases and J gave up 0 bases; unmatched junction bases: 11. For the CDR3, the DNA is TGTGCCAGCAGCGTAGGTGCTAGCGGGCGTTTTACCTCCTACAATGAGCAGTTCTTC. Encoded protein: CASSVGASGRFTSYNEQFF.

The chain links TRBV7-6 to TRBJ2-1; perhaps TRBD1 as D (5 bases). The CDR3 totals 16 residues. In germline, CDR1 is SGHVS, CDR2 FNYEAQ. Trimming removed 5 bases from V and 8 bases from J, with 22 bases in between. This CDR3 reads CASSLLKDLQGHEQFF. As DNA, the CDR3 is TGTGCCAGCAGCCTTCTGAAGGACCTCCAGGGCCATGAGCAGTTCTTC.

The V call is TRBV5-6, the J call TRBJ2-1; perhaps TRBD2 as D (6 bases). V was trimmed by 4 bases and J by 4 bases, leaving 15 bases between them. This CDR3 has 15 amino acids. From germline, CDR1 is SGHDT and CDR2 YYEEEE. CDR3 amino acids: CASSGGPSLYNEQFF. CDR3 coding DNA: TGTGCCAGCAGCGGAGGGCCGTCACTATACAATGAGCAGTTCTTC.

Turning to this clone: The germline gene is not matched at one end of the junction; a read error may be the cause. The V call is TRBV7-7, the J call TRBJ2-5, with D unclear. Germline CDR1 is SSHAT and CDR2 is FNYEAQ (reference sequence). CDR3 length equals 13 residues. The CDR3 bases are TGTGCTAGCAGCTTAAGTCGTCGGGAGACCCAGTACTTC. This sequence encodes CASSLSRRETQYF.

The J gene is TRBJ2-2, the V gene TRBV30; D not resolved. This CDR3 is 13 amino acids long. Trimming removed 3 bases at V and 5 bases at J, with 10 bases between. CDR1 is GTSNPN, CDR2 SVGIG, per germline (reference sequence). The CDR3 protein is CAWRNRATGELFF. The CDR3 bases are TGTGCCTGGAGAAACCGCGCGACCGGGGAGCTGTTTTTT.

The chain joins TRBV6-5 to TRBJ1-2, with D tentatively TRBD1 (5 bases). Germline values: CDR1 MNHEY, CDR2 SVGAGI. The V end lost 10 bases, the J end lost 2 bases, and 17 bases lay between the germline ends. CDR3 length: 14 amino acids. The CDR3 sequence is CATGQGLRNYGYTF. The DNA of the CDR3 is TGTGCCACCGGGCAGGGTCTCCGGAACTATGGCTACACCTTC.

This clone has just one count. This chain connects TRBV6-5 to TRBJ2-7, with a possible D match to TRBD2 (5 bases). Between the trimmed V and J ends, which lost 2 bases and 1 base, there was a span of 12 bases. The germline V gene has CDR1 MNHEY and CDR2 SVGAGI. This CDR3 region has 15 residues. The CDR3 region is CASSYSEGASYEQYF. CDR3 nucleotide sequence: TGTGCCAGCAGTTACAGTGAGGGTGCGTCCTACGAGCAGTACTTC.

The gene calls are TRBV5-1 and TRBJ1-2; D is perhaps TRBD1 (5 bases). V lost 4 bases and J lost 2, with 15 bases in between. This CDR3 comprises 15 residues. The germline V gene encodes CDR1 SGHRS and CDR2 YFSETQ. The CDR3, as DNA: TGCGCCAGCAGCCCGGACTACCGACAGAACTATGGCTACACCTTC. Its translation: CASSPDYRQNYGYTF. Full variable domain (remainder filled in from reference TRBV5-1 and TRBJ1-2): KAGVTQTPRYLIKTRGQQVTLSCSPISGHRSVSWYQQTPGQGLQFLFEYFSETQRNKGNFPGRFSGRQFSNSRSEMNVSTLELGDSALYLCASSPDYRQNYGYTFGSGTRLTVV.

The table lists this clone with a few counts. Here the CDR3 reads CASSYHRAHEKLFF. Here the CDR3 DNA reads TGTGCCAGTAGTTACCACAGGGCGCATGAAAAACTGTTTTTT. The V and J genes are TRBV19 and TRBJ1-4; D possibly corresponds to TRBD1 (6 bases). The CDR3 spans 14 residues. The germline CDR1 and CDR2 sequences are LNHDA and SQIVND (reference sequence). Trimming pared 5 bases from V and 6 bases from J, leaving 13 bases between.